The 9 T cell receptor beta chains listed next were all sequenced from one sample in a study of cytomegalovirus exposure and HLA in healthy donors (dated by TCRdb to 2016 to 2017). The library was built by means of the immunoSEQ multiplex PCR assay. TCRdb re-hosts the immuneACCESS table, in-frame sequences only. Its copies lack some clones; in the studies checked, an unresolved V gene accounts for under half of them, and the cause for the rest is not known. This sample gives about 360,000 clones in total; about nine tenths of them show up just once. The top ten hold over 0.75% of the sample. The sequenced sample consisted of PBMCs. These receptor sequences come from a young woman in good health and CMV-seronegative.

V gene TRBV2 combines with J gene TRBJ2-2; a weak D match, TRBD2 (5 bases). The V gene lost 8 bases and the J gene lost 4 bases, with 17 bases spanning the gap. The germline V gene encodes CDR1 SNHLY and CDR2 FYNNEI. This CDR3 comprises 15 residues. Written as DNA, the CDR3 is TGTGCCAGCCTCTTAGGGCTAGCCGTCACCGGGGAGCTGTTTTTT. This encodes CASLLGLAVTGELFF.

The chain uses TRBV28 and TRBJ1-1; 10 positions agree with TRBD1. Per germline, CDR1 MDHEN and CDR2 SYDVKM. V was pared by 3 bases and J by 5 bases, with 6 bases of the junction left unmatched. The CDR3 consists of 15 residues. The CDR3: CASSLKDRGGTEAFF. The CDR3 bases are TGTGCCAGCAGTTTGAAGGACAGGGGGGGAACTGAAGCTTTCTTT. The variable domain in full, with the rest retrieved from reference TRBV28 and TRBJ1-1, is DVKVTQSSRYLVKRTGEKVFLECVQDMDHENMFWYRQDPGLGLRLIYFSYDVKMKEKGDIPEGYSVSREKKERFSLILESASTNQTSMYLCASSLKDRGGTEAFFGQGTRLTVV.

The chain recombines TRBV9 with TRBJ2-3; 7 bases match TRBD2. Unmatched junction bases numbered 5, after V lost 2 bases and J lost 2 bases. The CDR3 is made up of 15 amino acids. Germline lookup yields CDR1 SGDLS and CDR2 YYNGEE. DNA for the CDR3: TGTGCCAGCAGCGTCCGAGCGGGATTCACAGATACGCAGTATTTT. Translated: CASSVRAGFTDTQYF.

V usage is TRBV7-2 and J usage is TRBJ1-1, with a tentative D call TRBD1 (5 bases). Trimming took 5 bases from V and 1 from J, leaving 17 bases between them. The CDR3 loop spans 16 amino acids. Germline V lookup: CDR1 SGHTA, CDR2 FQGNSA. CDR3 nucleotide sequence: TGTGCCAGCAGCACCCGAGGCAGGGTAGGGAACACTGAAGCTTTCTTT. Its protein is CASSTRGRVGNTEAFF.

The rearrangement links TRBV14 to TRBJ1-1; the D gene is possibly TRBD1 (6 bases). Trimming cost V 4 bases and J 4 bases, with 10 bases left between them. The CDR3 sequence is 13 residues long. Germline-derived CDR1 and CDR2 are SGHDN and FVKESK. CDR3 nucleotides: TGTGCCAGCAGCCCTCAGGGGCTCACTGAAGCTTTCTTT. Amino acids: CASSPQGLTEAFF.

The chain combines TRBV27 with TRBJ1-1; D gene uncertain. There are 13 residues in the CDR3. V was shortened by 3 bases and J by 1 base, with 6 bases between the two germline ends. CDR1 and CDR2 (germline): MNHEY, SMNVEV (reference sequence). For the CDR3, the DNA is TGTGCCAGCAGTTTTGGGCCGAACACTGAAGCTTTCTTT. It translates to CASSFGPNTEAFF.

This chain uses TRBV20-1 with TRBJ1-2; no reliable D call. Germline lookup yields CDR1 DFQATT and CDR2 SNEGSKA (reference sequence). Trimming removed 4 bases from V and 3 bases from J, with 6 bases in between. The CDR3 has 11 amino acids. The DNA for the CDR3 is TGCAGTGCTAATCGCGACTATGGCTACACCTTC. Translation gives CSANRDYGYTF.

The genes are TRBV30 and TRBJ1-2, with TRBD1 as a possible D gene (6 bases). Trimming left V 3 bases short and J 8 bases short, with 19 bases between. Germline V gene sequence: CDR1 GTSNPN, CDR2 SVGIG (reference sequence). CDR3 size: 14 residues. CDR3 nucleotides: TGTGCCTGGAGGACAGGTGACTTAGGGAAGGGCTACACCTTC. Protein product: CAWRTGDLGKGYTF.

The chain joins TRBV28 to TRBJ2-5, with a tentative D call TRBD2 (6 bases). The CDR3 consists of 13 residues. V was shortened by 4 bases and J by 4 bases, with 10 bases between the two germline ends. In germline, CDR1 is MDHEN, CDR2 SYDVKM. This chain's CDR3 is CASSYGSGETQYF. DNA of the CDR3: TGTGCCAGCAGTTACGGGAGTGGAGAGACCCAGTACTTC.